The next 7 T cell receptor beta chains were all read from a single sample in a study of human T cells and chemical hapten exposure. The time point denotes: patch test 2, 6 weeks after DPC sensitization. Treatment defined: therapeutic diphenylcyclopropenone sensitization with weekly scalp DPC. From the RACE reads, TCRdb called clonotypes with MiXCR, one entry per CDR3 protein. The data contain about 140,000 distinct CDR3 sequences, 10% to 15% of them seen just once; the ten biggest clones take up 1.4%. Sample: whole blood, taken in connection with sensitization to the hapten diphenylcyclopropenone (DPC). These receptor sequences come from a woman in her fifties or sixties with alopecia areata. Some clones in this sample may be carry-over from other donors' samples.

This clonotype appeared many times. V usage is TRBV20-1 and J usage is TRBJ1-1, with D possibly TRBD1 on 5 matching bases. The ends were cut back, 1 base at V and 6 bases at J, with 9 bases in the middle. Looked up from germline, CDR1 is DFQATT and CDR2 is SNEGSKA (reference sequence). The CDR3 spans 12 residues. CDR3 nucleotides: TGCAGTGCTAGAGGCCCGGGGGCTGAAGCTTTCTTT. Translation: CSARGPGAEAFF.

This clonotype was recorded at least ten times. The rearrangement joins TRBV7-9 to TRBJ1-1; maybe TRBD1 (5 bases). The V end lost 4 bases, the J end lost 4 bases, and 16 bases lay between the germline ends. Per the germline V gene, CDR1 is SEHNR and CDR2 is FQNEAQ (reference sequence). CDR3 length: 15 residues. The CDR3 coding sequence is TGTGCCAGCAGCTCCCCAGGGAGTTCGGGCACTGAAGCTTTCTTT. Translating it yields CASSSPGSSGTEAFF.

The V call is TRBV7-2, the J call TRBJ1-1, with D maybe TRBD1 (5 bases). Germline V gene sequence: CDR1 SGHTA, CDR2 FQGNSA. V was clipped by 5 bases and J by 7 bases, with 8 bases between them. The CDR3 spans 11 residues. In DNA, the CDR3 is TGTGCCAGCAGCCCAGACAGTGAAGCTTTCTTT. It encodes CASSPDSEAFF.

This clonotype was detected a few times. This chain links TRBV18 with TRBJ1-1; D unresolved. With 2 bases removed from V and 6 bases from J, the gap between germline ends came to 13 bases. The CDR3 length is 14 residues. Germline assignment: CDR1 KGHSH and CDR2 LQKENI. The chain's CDR3 is CASSPEPGRPEAFF. DNA of the CDR3: TGTGCCAGCTCACCAGAGCCCGGGCGCCCTGAAGCTTTCTTT.

The table lists this clonotype with many counts. The chain recombines TRBV6-6 with TRBJ2-3; D is undetermined. From germline, CDR1 is MNHNY and CDR2 SVGAGI (reference sequence). The ends were cut back, 5 bases at V and 1 base at J, with 4 bases in the middle. This CDR3 region has 12 residues. The CDR3 region is CASSGGTDTQYF. CDR3 nucleotide sequence: TGTGCCAGCAGTGGCGGCACAGATACGCAGTATTTT.

CDR3 residues: CASSLPSVEQFF. In DNA form, the CDR3 reads TGCGCCAGCAGCTTACCTAGCGTAGAGCAGTTCTTC. V is TRBV5-1 and J is TRBJ2-1; perhaps TRBD2 as D (6 bases). The CDR3 length is 12 residues. The V and J ends lost 2 bases and 10 bases respectively, with 10 bases between them. CDR1 SGHRS and CDR2 YFSETQ come from the germline V gene.

A note on this clonotype: A much bigger clone sits one base away, suggesting this may be a read error. The chain recombines TRBV4-2 with TRBJ2-7, with 7 bases identical to TRBD2. The CDR3 has 15 amino acids. Per germline, CDR1 LGHNA and CDR2 YNFKEQ. The DNA of the CDR3 is TGTGTCAGCAGCCTGGACTCTAGCGGTTTCTACGAGCAGTACTTC. It yields the protein CVSSLDSSGFYEQYF.